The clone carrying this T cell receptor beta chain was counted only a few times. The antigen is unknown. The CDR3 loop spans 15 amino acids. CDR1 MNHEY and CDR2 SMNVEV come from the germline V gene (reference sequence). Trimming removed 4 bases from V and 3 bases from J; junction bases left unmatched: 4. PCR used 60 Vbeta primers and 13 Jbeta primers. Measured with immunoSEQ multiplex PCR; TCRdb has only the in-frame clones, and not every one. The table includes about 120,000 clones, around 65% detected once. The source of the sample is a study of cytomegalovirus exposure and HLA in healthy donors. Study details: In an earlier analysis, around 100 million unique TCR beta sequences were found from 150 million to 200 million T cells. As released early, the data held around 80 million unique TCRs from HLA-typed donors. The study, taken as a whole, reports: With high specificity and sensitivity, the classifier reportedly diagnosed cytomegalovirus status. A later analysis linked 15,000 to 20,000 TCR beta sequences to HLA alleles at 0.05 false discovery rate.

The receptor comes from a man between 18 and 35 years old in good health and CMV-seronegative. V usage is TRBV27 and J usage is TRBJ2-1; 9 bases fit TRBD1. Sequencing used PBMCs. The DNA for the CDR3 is TGTGCCAGCAGTTGGAGGGGACAGGGCTACAATGAGCAGTTCTTC. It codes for CASSWRGQGYNEQFF.